This T cell receptor (beta chain) was documented in a study of T-cell memory formation after mild COVID-19. MiXCR was run by TCRdb on the 5' RACE reads, yielding one entry per CDR3 protein. The sample lists around 400,000 distinct CDR3 sequences; about 24% were seen once. The germline gives CDR1 SGHRS, CDR2 YFSETQ. CDR3 size: 14 residues. Unmatched junction bases numbered 2, after V lost 0 bases and J lost 5 bases. Material for sequencing was PBMCs or a T cell subset sorted from them (not recorded which). The chain recombines TRBV5-1 with TRBJ2-1, with 7 nucleotides matching TRBD2. This receptor was identified in an adult woman who had mild COVID-19 (a few samples of this study predate the infection). Cell type and time point are not known. CDR3 in amino acids: CASSLGEGNNEQFF. The CDR3 DNA follows: TGCGCCAGCAGCTTGGGGGAGGGTAACAATGAGCAGTTCTTC.